Described below is a single TCR beta chain sequence and its context. Antigen unknown. The sample belongs to a study of OX40 agonist ivuxolimab in advanced cancers. Points from the study as a whole: CD4+ T cells averaged fewer expanded clones than CD8+ T cells.

This CDR3 has 13 amino acids. The V end was cut by 4 bases, the J end by 1 base, with 7 bases between. Germline CDR1 SGHTA, CDR2 FQGNSA. Profiled with immunoSEQ multiplex PCR; TCRdb holds only in-frame clones, not every one. The table has about 49,000 clones, over 75% seen once. The genes are TRBV7-2 and TRBJ1-1, with a possible D match to TRBD1 (6 bases). The sample consisted of CD4+ or CD8+ T cells sorted from blood, taken in a trial of the OX40 agonist ivuxolimab. The origin of this receptor is an adult with an advanced solid tumor such as melanoma, head and neck, liver or kidney cancer. CDR3 amino acids: CASSSRGNTEAFF. CDR3 nucleotides: TGTGCCAGCAGCTCCAGGGGGAACACTGAAGCTTTCTTT.